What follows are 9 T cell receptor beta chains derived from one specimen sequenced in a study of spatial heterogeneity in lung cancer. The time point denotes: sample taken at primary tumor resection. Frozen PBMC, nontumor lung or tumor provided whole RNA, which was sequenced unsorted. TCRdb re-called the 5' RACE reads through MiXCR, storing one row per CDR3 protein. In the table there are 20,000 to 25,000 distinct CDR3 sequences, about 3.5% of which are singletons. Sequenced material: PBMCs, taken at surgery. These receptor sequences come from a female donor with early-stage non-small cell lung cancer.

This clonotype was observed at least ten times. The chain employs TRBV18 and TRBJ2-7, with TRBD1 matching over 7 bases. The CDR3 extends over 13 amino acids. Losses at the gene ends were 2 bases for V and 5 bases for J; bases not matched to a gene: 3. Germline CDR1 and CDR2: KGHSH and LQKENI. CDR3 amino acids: CASSPAQGDEQYF. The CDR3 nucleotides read TGTGCCAGCTCACCAGCCCAGGGGGACGAGCAGTACTTC.

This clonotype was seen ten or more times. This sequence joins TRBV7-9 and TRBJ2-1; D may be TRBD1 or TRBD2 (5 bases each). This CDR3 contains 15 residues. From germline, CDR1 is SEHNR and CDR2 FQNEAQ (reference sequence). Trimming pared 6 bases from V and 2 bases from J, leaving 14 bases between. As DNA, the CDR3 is TGTGCCAGCAGGAGTCCCGGGACCCCCTACAATGAGCAGTTCTTC. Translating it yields CASRSPGTPYNEQFF.

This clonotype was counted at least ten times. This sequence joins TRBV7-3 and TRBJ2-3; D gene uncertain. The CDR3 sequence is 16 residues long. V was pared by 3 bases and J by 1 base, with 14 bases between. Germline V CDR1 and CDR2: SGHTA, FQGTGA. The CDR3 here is CASSFSYPSRTDTQYF. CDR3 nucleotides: TGTGCCAGCAGCTTTTCTTACCCTTCTCGCACAGATACGCAGTATTTT.

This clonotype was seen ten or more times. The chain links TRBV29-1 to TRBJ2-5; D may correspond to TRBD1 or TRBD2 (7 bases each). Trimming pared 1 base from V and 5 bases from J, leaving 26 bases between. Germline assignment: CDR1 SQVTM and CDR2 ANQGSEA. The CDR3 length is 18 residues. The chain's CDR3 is CSVEARSGGEVFLETQYF. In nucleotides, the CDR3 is TGCAGCGTTGAAGCCCGGTCAGGGGGGGAGGTATTTTTGGAGACCCAGTACTTC. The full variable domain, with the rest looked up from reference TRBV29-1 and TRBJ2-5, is SAVISQKPSRDICQRGTSLTIQCQVDSQVTMMFWYRQQPGQSLTLIATANQGSEATYESGFVIDKFPISRPNLTFSTLTVSNMSPEDSSIYLCSVEARSGGEVFLETQYFGPGTRLLVL.

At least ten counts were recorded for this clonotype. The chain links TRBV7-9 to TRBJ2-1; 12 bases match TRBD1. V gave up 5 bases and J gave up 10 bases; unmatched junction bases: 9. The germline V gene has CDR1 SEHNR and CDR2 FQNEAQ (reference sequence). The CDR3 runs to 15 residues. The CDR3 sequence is CASSPPGQGAGEQFF. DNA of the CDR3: TGTGCCAGCAGCCCCCCGGGACAGGGGGCTGGAGAGCAGTTCTTC.

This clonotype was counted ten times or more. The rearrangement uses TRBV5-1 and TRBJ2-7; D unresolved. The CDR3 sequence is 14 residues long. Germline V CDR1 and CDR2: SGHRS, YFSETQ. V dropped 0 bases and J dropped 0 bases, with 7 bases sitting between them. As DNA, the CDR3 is TGCGCCAGCAGCTTGGAGCCGATCTCCTACGAGCAGTACTTC. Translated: CASSLEPISYEQYF. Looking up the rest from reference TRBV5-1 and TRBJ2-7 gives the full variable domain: KAGVTQTPRYLIKTRGQQVTLSCSPISGHRSVSWYQQTPGQGLQFLFEYFSETQRNKGNFPGRFSGRQFSNSRSEMNVSTLELGDSALYLCASSLEPISYEQYFGPGTRLTVT.

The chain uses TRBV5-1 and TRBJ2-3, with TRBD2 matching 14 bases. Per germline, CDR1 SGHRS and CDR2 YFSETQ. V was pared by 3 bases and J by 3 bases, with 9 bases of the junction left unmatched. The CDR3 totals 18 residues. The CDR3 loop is CASSSGLAGVLGTDTQYF. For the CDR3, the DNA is TGCGCCAGCAGCTCGGGACTAGCGGGAGTATTGGGGACAGATACGCAGTATTTT.

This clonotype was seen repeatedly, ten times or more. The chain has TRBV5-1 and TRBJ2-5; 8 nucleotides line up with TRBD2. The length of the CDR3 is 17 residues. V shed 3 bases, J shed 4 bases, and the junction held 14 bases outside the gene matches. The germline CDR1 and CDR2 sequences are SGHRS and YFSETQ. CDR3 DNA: TGCGCCAGCAGCTCCGACCGGACTAGCTTGATTGGAGAGACCCAGTACTTC. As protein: CASSSDRTSLIGETQYF.

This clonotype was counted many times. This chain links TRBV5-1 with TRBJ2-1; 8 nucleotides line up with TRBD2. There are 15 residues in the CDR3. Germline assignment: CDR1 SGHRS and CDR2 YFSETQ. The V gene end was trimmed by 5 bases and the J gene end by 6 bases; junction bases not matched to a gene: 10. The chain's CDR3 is CASRVEGTSFNEQFF. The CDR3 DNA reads TGCGCCAGCAGGGTTGAGGGGACTAGTTTCAATGAGCAGTTCTTC. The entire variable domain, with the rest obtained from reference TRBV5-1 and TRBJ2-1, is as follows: KAGVTQTPRYLIKTRGQQVTLSCSPISGHRSVSWYQQTPGQGLQFLFEYFSETQRNKGNFPGRFSGRQFSNSRSEMNVSTLELGDSALYLCASRVEGTSFNEQFFGPGTRLTVL.